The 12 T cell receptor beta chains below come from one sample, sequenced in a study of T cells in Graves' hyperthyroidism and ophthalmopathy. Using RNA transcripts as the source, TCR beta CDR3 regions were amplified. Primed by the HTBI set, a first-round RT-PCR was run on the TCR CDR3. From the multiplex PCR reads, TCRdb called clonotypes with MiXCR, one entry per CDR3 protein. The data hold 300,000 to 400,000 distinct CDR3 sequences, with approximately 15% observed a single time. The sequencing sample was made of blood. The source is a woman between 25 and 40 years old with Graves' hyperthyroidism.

The CDR3 reads CASSLRAVADSYNEQFF. The CDR3 DNA is TGTGCCAGCAGCTTAAGGGCAGTAGCGGACTCCTACAATGAGCAGTTCTTC. V is TRBV11-2 and J is TRBJ2-1, with D possibly being TRBD2 (6 bases). Trimming shortened V by 2 bases and J by 0 bases, and 14 bases separated the two germline ends. The CDR3 spans 17 residues. In germline, CDR1 is SGHAT, CDR2 FQNNGV.

In DNA, the CDR3 is TGTGCCAGCCTCCTGAAGGGGGCACCATACAATGAGCAGTTCTTC. As protein: CASLLKGAPYNEQFF. This sequence joins TRBV6-1 and TRBJ2-1, with 7 bases aligning to TRBD1. The germline V gene encodes CDR1 MNHNS and CDR2 SASEGT. CDR3 length: 15 residues. The J segment lost 4 bases and the V segment lost 8 bases, leaving 11 bases of the junction unmatched.

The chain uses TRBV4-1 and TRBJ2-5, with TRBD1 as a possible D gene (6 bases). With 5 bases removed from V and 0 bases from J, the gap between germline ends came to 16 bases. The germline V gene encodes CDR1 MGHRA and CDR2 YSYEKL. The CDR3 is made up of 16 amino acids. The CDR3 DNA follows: TGCGCCAGCAGCTCTGAAGGGGGACACTACCAAGAGACCCAGTACTTC. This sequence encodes CASSSEGGHYQETQYF.

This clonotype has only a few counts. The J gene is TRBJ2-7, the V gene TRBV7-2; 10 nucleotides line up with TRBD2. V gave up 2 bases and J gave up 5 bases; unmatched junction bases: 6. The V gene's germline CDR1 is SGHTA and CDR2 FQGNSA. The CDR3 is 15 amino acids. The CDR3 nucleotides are TGTGCCAGCAGCTTATTGGGGCTAGCGGGAGACGAGCAGTACTTC. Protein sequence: CASSLLGLAGDEQYF.

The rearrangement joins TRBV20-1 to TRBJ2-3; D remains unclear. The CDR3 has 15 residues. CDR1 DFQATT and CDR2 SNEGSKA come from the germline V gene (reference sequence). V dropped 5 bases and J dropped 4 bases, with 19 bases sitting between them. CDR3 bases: TGCAGTGCTCCCTCGCCGCGGAGTACAGCAGATACGCAGTATTTT. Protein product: CSAPSPRSTADTQYF.

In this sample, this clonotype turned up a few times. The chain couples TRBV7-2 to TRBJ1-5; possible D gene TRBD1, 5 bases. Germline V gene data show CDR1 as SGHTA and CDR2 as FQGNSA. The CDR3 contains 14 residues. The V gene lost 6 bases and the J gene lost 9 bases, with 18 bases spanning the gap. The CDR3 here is CASSPGQAERPQHF. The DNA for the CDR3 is TGTGCCAGCAGTCCGGGGCAGGCAGAGAGGCCCCAGCATTTT.

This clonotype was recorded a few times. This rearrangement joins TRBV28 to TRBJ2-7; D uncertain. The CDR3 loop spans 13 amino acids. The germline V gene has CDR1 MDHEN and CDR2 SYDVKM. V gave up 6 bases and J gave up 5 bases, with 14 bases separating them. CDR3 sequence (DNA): TGTGCCAGCAGCGATACCCTTACCGACGAGCAGTACTTC. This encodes CASSDTLTDEQYF. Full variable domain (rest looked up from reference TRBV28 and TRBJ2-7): DVKVTQSSRYLVKRTGEKVFLECVQDMDHENMFWYRQDPGLGLRLIYFSYDVKMKEKGDIPEGYSVSREKKERFSLILESASTNQTSMYLCASSDTLTDEQYFGPGTRLTVT.

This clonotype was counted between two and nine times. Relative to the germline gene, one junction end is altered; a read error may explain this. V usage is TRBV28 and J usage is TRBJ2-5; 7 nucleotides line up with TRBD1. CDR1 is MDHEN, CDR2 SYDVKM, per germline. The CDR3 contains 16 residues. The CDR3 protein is CASSSPRDSFQGTQYF. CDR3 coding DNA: TGTGCCAGCAGTTCACCCCGGGACAGCTTCCAAGGGACCCAGTACTTC.

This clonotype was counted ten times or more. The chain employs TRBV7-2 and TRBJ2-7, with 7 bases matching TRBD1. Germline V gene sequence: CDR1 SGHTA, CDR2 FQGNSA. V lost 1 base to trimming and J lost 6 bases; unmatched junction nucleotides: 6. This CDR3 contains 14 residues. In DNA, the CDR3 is TGTGCCAGCAGCTTAGGACAGGGCATTCGCGAGCAGTACTTC. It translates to CASSLGQGIREQYF.

The CDR3 DNA reads as TGTGCCAGCAGCCATCGGGGTAGCGGGAGGAGGACAGATACGCAGTATTTT. It codes for CASSHRGSGRRTDTQYF. The genes are TRBV3-1 and TRBJ2-3; 10 nucleotides match TRBD2. CDR3 length: 17 amino acids. Trimming removed 3 bases from V and 3 bases from J; junction bases left unmatched: 9. Germline CDR1 is LGHDT and CDR2 is YNNKEL (reference sequence).

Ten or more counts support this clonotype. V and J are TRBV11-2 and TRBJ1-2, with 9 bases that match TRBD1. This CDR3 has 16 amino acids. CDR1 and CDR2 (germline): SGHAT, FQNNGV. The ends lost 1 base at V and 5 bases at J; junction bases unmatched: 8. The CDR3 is CASSLGWTGAGYGYTF. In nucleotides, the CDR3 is TGTGCCAGCAGCTTAGGATGGACAGGGGCAGGGTATGGCTACACCTTC.

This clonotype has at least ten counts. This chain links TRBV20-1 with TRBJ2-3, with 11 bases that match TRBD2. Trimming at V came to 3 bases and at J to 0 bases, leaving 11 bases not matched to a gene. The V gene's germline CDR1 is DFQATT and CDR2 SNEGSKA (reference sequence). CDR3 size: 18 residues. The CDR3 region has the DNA TGCAGTGCTAGTTCACCGGGACTAGCGGAATCTAGCACAGATACGCAGTATTTT. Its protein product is CSASSPGLAESSTDTQYF.